A selection of T cell receptor beta chains follows, all from one sample in a study of T cell changes during pregnancy in multiple sclerosis. Clones were read by immunoSEQ multiplex PCR, and TCRdb kept only the in-frame ones, dropping some. The repertoire includes 35,000 to 55,000 clones, approximately 92% of them detected once, and under 0.85% sits in the top ten. Sample: CD4+ T cells from peripheral blood mononuclear cells, taken before pregnancy. Receptors were obtained from a female donor with multiple sclerosis, enrolled in a pregnancy study. Each CDR3 is given with its conserved first and last residue. A D gene is named only where the DNA matches it firmly. Some rows mark clone size as missing; the rest say once, few, many or name a class of expanded clone.

abundance	d_gene	j_gene	v_gene	CDR3aa	CDR3nt
.	.	TRBJ2-5	TRBV6-6	CASSYSEFTPETQYF	TGTGCCAGCAGTTACTCCGAGTTCACCCCGGAGACCCAGTACTTC
medium-sized	.	TRBJ1-1	TRBV7-9	CASSLEPARGNTEAFF	TGTGCCAGCAGCTTAGAGCCGGCCAGGGGTAACACTGAAGCTTTCTTT
.	.	TRBJ2-7	TRBV5-1	CASSLTSARIYEQYF	TGCGCCAGCAGCTTGACTAGTGCCAGGATCTACGAGCAGTACTTC
.	TRBD2	TRBJ2-1	TRBV9	CASSSRGGGTNNEQFF	TGTGCCAGCAGCTCCCGGGGCGGGGGAACAAACAATGAGCAGTTCTTC
.	.	TRBJ1-2	TRBV18	CASSPTRGQGYTF	TGTGCCAGCTCACCAACCCGGGGTCAAGGATACACCTTC
.	TRBD1	TRBJ1-4	TRBV9	CASSADRGQVYEKLFF	TGTGCCAGCAGCGCCGACAGGGGGCAGGTGTATGAAAAACTGTTTTTT
once	.	TRBJ2-7	TRBV5-1	CASSLAGGPYEQYF	TGCGCCAGCAGCTTGGCCGGGGGGCCCTACGAGCAGTACTTC
.	.	TRBJ2-5	TRBV6-5	CASSPPGSQETQYF	TGTGCCAGCAGCCCCCCCGGGAGCCAAGAGACCCAGTACTTC
once	TRBD1	TRBJ1-2	TRBV7-8	CASSRLGTGQGDGYTF	TGTGCCAGCAGCCGACTGGGGACAGGGCAGGGGGATGGCTACACCTTC
once	TRBD2	TRBJ2-7	TRBV5-1	CASSLLLAGGPGEQYF	TGCGCCAGCAGCTTGCTCCTAGCGGGAGGGCCTGGCGAGCAGTACTTC
medium-sized	.	TRBJ1-1	TRBV7-3	CASRSDGFLGEAFF	TGTGCCAGCAGGTCAGACGGATTCCTCGGGGAAGCTTTCTTT
.	TRBD2	TRBJ2-1	TRBV5-1	CASSLVGGGFEEQFF	TGCGCCAGCAGCTTGGTGGGGGGGGGATTCGAGGAGCAGTTCTTC
.	.	TRBJ1-2	TRBV5-4	CASSLGGIGRANYGYTF	TGTGCCAGCAGTCTTGGGGGGATCGGCCGGGCTAACTATGGCTACACCTTC
.	.	TRBJ1-2	TRBV29-1	CSVARGKEGYTF	TGCAGCGTTGCTAGGGGTAAAGAAGGCTACACCTTC
once	TRBD1	TRBJ2-6	TRBV30	CAWAKGTGGLSGANVLTF	TGTGCCTGGGCTAAAGGGACAGGGGGCTTATCTGGGGCCAACGTCCTGACTTTC
.	.	TRBJ1-1	TRBV6-5	CASSYSNLRSTEAFF	TGTGCCAGCAGTTACTCGAATTTGAGGAGCACTGAAGCTTTCTTT
.	.	TRBJ1-6	TRBV5-4	CASSSGRSGDYNSPLHF	TGTGCCAGCAGCTCTGGACGTTCGGGGGATTATAATTCACCCCTCCACTTT
.	TRBD1	TRBJ1-3	TRBV9	CASSVEGASGNTIYF	TGTGCCAGCAGCGTAGAGGGGGCGTCAGGAAACACCATATATTTT
.	TRBD1	TRBJ1-2	TRBV11-2	CASSSGGYGYTF	TGTGCCAGCAGCTCAGGGGGGTATGGCTACACCTTC
.	TRBD1	TRBJ1-2	TRBV19	CASDSQQGADGYTF	TGTGCCAGTGATTCTCAACAGGGGGCCGATGGCTACACCTTC
.	.	TRBJ2-7	TRBV2	CASSAGAHEQYF	TGTGCCAGCAGTGCAGGGGCGCACGAGCAGTACTTC
.	TRBD2	TRBJ2-2	TRBV4-2	CASSQEGGRTGELFF	TGTGCCAGCAGCCAAGAGGGGGGGAGGACCGGGGAGCTGTTTTTT
.	.	TRBJ2-7	TRBV2	CASSGRVTYEQYF	TGTGCCAGCAGTGGTCGGGTAACCTACGAGCAGTACTTC
.	.	TRBJ2-6	TRBV9	CASSVVSSSGANVLTF	TGTGCCAGCAGCGTAGTTTCGAGTTCTGGGGCCAACGTCCTGACTTTC
.	.	TRBJ1-6	TRBV6-5	CASSTDSNSPLHF	TGTGCCAGCAGTACGGACAGTAATTCACCCCTCCACTTT
.	.	TRBJ2-7	TRBV11-2	CASSLAGQRYEQYF	TGTGCCAGCAGCTTAGCCGGACAGCGCTACGAGCAGTACTTC
.	.	TRBJ1-5	TRBV28	CASTVSNQPQHF	TGTGCCAGCACCGTTAGCAATCAGCCCCAGCATTTT
.	.	TRBJ2-2	TRBV19	CASTKGQNTGELFF	TGTGCCAGTACTAAGGGACAAAACACCGGGGAGCTGTTTTTT
.	.	TRBJ1-2	TRBV6-1	CASTRASYGYTF	TGTGCCAGCACGAGGGCGTCGTATGGCTACACCTTC
.	TRBD2	TRBJ2-7	TRBV19	CASSRLAGDYEQYF	TGTGCCAGTAGTAGACTAGCGGGAGACTACGAGCAGTACTTC
.	TRBD2	TRBJ2-5	TRBV23-1	CASRPKTGTSGSLQETQYF	TGCGCCAGCAGACCTAAGACTGGGACTAGCGGGTCCTTACAAGAGACCCAGTACTTC
.	.	TRBJ2-1	TRBV27	CASSPHSGAPYNEQFF	TGTGCCAGCAGTCCCCATTCAGGGGCCCCCTACAATGAGCAGTTCTTC
.	.	TRBJ2-1	TRBV30	CAWSLGAADYNEQFF	TGTGCCTGGAGTCTGGGGGCCGCCGACTACAATGAGCAGTTCTTC
.	.	TRBJ1-3	TRBV18	CASSPSGSRSGNTIYF	TGTGCCAGCTCACCATCAGGTTCCCGCTCTGGAAACACCATATATTTT
.	.	TRBJ1-1	TRBV7-7	CASSSDFNTEAFF	TGTGCCAGCAGCTCCGACTTTAACACTGAAGCTTTCTTT
.	TRBD2	TRBJ2-5	TRBV7-3	CASSLRGGETQYF	TGTGCCAGCAGCTTAAGGGGGGGAGAGACCCAGTACTTC
once	.	TRBJ2-5	TRBV7-3	CASSFRTGSRETQYF	TGTGCCAGCAGCTTCCGGACGGGATCAAGAGAGACCCAGTACTTC
.	.	TRBJ1-1	TRBV7-9	CASSLGRMNTEAFF	TGTGCCAGCAGCTTAGGTAGAATGAACACTGAAGCTTTCTTT
.	.	TRBJ2-7	TRBV28	CASSLELTYEQYF	TGTGCCAGCAGTTTAGAACTCACCTACGAGCAGTACTTC
.	.	TRBJ2-1	TRBV30	CAWSFEDEQFF	TGTGCCTGGAGTTTCGAGGATGAGCAGTTCTTC
.	TRBD1	TRBJ2-7	TRBV19	CASRKTGTGASYEQYF	TGTGCCAGTAGGAAAACCGGGACAGGGGCCTCCTACGAGCAGTACTTC
.	TRBD1	TRBJ2-2	TRBV10-3	CAISERTGGTGELFF	TGTGCCATCAGTGAAAGGACAGGGGGAACCGGGGAGCTGTTTTTT
.	.	TRBJ1-3	TRBV7-9	CAVHQGSGNTIYF	TGTGCCGTTCACCAGGGCTCTGGAAACACCATATATTTT